This T cell receptor (beta chain) was captured in a study of blood T cell repertoires in COVID-19. As handled by the study authors: Cell counts per sample came from amplifying reference gene primers. The data were produced by immunoSEQ multiplex PCR, yet TCRdb's version contains in-frame clones alone and is incomplete. D and trimming were read from the DNA, whereas the V and J calls and clone size are those reported in that table. The sample consists of roughly 52,000 clones, more than 75% of them appearing once. The germline V and J ends were trimmed by 1 base and 3 bases, with 14 bases remaining between them. Germline CDR1 LGHNT, CDR2 FRNRAP. This CDR3 contains 16 residues.

The sequenced sample was peripheral blood. The genes are TRBV12-5 and TRBJ2-3, with D unresolved. This receptor was obtained from a woman at least 80 years old with acute or convalescent COVID-19. The CDR3 coding sequence is TGTGCTAGTGGTTTGGGTTCCAGAGGTGGGACAGATACGCAGTATTTT. This gives the protein CASGLGSRGGTDTQYF.